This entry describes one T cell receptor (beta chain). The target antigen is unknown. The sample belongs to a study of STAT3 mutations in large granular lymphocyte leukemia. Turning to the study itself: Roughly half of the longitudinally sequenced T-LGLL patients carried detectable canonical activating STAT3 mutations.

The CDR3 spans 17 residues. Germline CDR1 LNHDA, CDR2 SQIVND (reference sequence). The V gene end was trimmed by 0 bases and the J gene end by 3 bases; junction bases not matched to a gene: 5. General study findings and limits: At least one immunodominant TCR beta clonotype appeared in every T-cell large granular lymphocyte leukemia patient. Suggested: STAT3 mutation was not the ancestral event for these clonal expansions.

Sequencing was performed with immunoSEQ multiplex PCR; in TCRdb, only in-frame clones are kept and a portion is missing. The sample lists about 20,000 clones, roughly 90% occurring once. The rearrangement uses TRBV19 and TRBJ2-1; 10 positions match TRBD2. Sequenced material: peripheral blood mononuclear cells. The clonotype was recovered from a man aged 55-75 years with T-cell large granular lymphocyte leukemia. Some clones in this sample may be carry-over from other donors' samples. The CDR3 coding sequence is TGTGCCAGTAGTATAGATCCCCTAGCGGGGGTCTACAATGAGCAGTTCTTC. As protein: CASSIDPLAGVYNEQFF.